Described below is a single TCR beta chain sequence and its context. The antigen remains undetermined. The record originates from a study of radiation and T cells in renal cell carcinoma. In germline, CDR1 is MNHNY, CDR2 SVGAGI (reference sequence). J was trimmed by 0 bases and V by 7 bases; bases with no gene match: 6. The CDR3 is 16 residues long. Time point defined: blood 2 weeks post-SBRT. Treatment given: 15 Gy SBRT to primary tumor, nephrectomy 4 weeks later. After SBRT, blood was collected at 2 and 4 weeks, plus baseline. The patient's renal cell carcinoma had clear cell pathology. Study conclusions and caveats: Without pretreatment biopsies, baseline tumor clonotype presence was undetermined.

The data were produced by immunoSEQ multiplex PCR, yet TCRdb's version contains in-frame clones alone and is incomplete. Of just under 80,000 clones in the sample, around 86% were seen once. The sequence was collected from a woman between 45 and 65 years old with renal cell carcinoma. Material: blood, obtained from a patient whose treatment included radiotherapy and nephrectomy. The J gene is TRBJ1-6, the V gene TRBV6-6, with 7 bases fitting TRBD1. In DNA form, the CDR3 reads TGTGCCAGCAAGGACAGGCCGAGCTCCTATAATTCACCCCTCCACTTT. It is translated as CASKDRPSSYNSPLHF.